These T cell receptor beta chains were read from a single sample in a study of T-cell memory formation after mild COVID-19. From the 5' RACE reads, TCRdb called clonotypes with MiXCR, one entry per CDR3 protein. The sample yields 300,000 or so distinct CDR3 sequences, more than 15% seen once. The specimen was PBMCs or a T cell subset sorted from them (not recorded which). These receptors all come from a man between 18 and 35 years old who had mild COVID-19 (a few samples of this study predate the infection). Cell type and time point are not known. The CDR3 runs from the conserved cysteine through the conserved F or W. The D gene is left open where the match is weak. Some rows have no size entry. The others give once, few or many, or a class for an expanded clone.

v_gene	d_gene	j_gene	abundance	CDR3nt	CDR3aa
TRBV5-1	NA	TRBJ2-7	many	TGCGCCAGCAGCTTGGACTACGAGCAGTACTTC	CASSLDYEQYF
TRBV5-1	TRBD1	TRBJ1-4	few	TGCGCCAGCAGCGGTGGGACAGGGGTTAATGAAAAACTGTTTTTT	CASSGGTGVNEKLFF
TRBV5-1	NA	TRBJ2-5	few	TGCGCCAGCAGCTCGGACAAAGAAGAGACCCAGTACTTC	CASSSDKEETQYF
TRBV7-2	NA	TRBJ1-2	NA	TGTGCCAGCAGCGATGACATGTCCTATGGCTACACCTTC	CASSDDMSYGYTF
TRBV20-1	NA	TRBJ1-3	NA	TGCAGTGCTGGTGGCCACTCTGGAAACACCATATATTTT	CSAGGHSGNTIYF
TRBV29-1	NA	TRBJ1-1	NA	TGCAGCGTTGTTGGGGGCCTAAACACTGAAGCTTTCTTT	CSVVGGLNTEAFF
TRBV12-3/TRBV12-4	NA	TRBJ2-7	NA	TGTGCCAGCAGCCGCCACTCGTCTACCTCCTACGAGCAGTACTTC	CASSRHSSTSYEQYF
TRBV7-9	NA	TRBJ2-4	few	TGTGCCAGCAGCTTAGCACAGGCGGTAAACATTCAGTACTTC	CASSLAQAVNIQYF
TRBV7-3	NA	TRBJ2-7	NA	TGTGCCAGCAGCTTAAGAGGTGGGGACTCCTACGAGCAGTACTTC	CASSLRGGDSYEQYF
TRBV6-5	NA	TRBJ2-3	NA	TGTGCCAGCAGACGTTTAGCGGCCAGCACAGATACGCAGTATTTT	CASRRLAASTDTQYF
TRBV7-3	TRBD1	TRBJ2-3	NA	TGTGCCAGCAGCTTAGTGGGGACAGGTCGGGATACGCAGTATTTT	CASSLVGTGRDTQYF
TRBV5-1	NA	TRBJ2-3	many	TGCGCCAGCAGCTTAGGGACCCCGGGAGATACGCAGTATTTT	CASSLGTPGDTQYF
TRBV5-1	NA	TRBJ2-5	few	TGCGCCAGCAGCCCGGGCGGCGTCACCCCCGCAGAGACCCAGTACTTC	CASSPGGVTPAETQYF
TRBV15	NA	TRBJ2-5	NA	TGTGCCACCAGCAGAGATGCGGGGCGATCCGGTGGAGAGACCCAGTACTTC	CATSRDAGRSGGETQYF
TRBV23-1	NA	TRBJ1-2	NA	TGCGCCAGCAGTTCCGAGTCATATGGCTACACCTTC	CASSSESYGYTF
TRBV5-1	TRBD2	TRBJ2-1	NA	TGCGCCAGCAGCTTGGAGCTGCGGGGGGGGAATGAGCAGTTCTTC	CASSLELRGGNEQFF
TRBV6-5	TRBD2	TRBJ2-3	NA	TGTGCCAGCAGTTACTCGATGGGGGGGACAGATACGCAGTATTTT	CASSYSMGGTDTQYF
TRBV10-3	NA	TRBJ2-3	few	TGTGCCATCAGTGACAGGGTAGCAGATACGCAGTATTTT	CAISDRVADTQYF
TRBV9	NA	TRBJ2-6	NA	TGTGCCAGCAGCCCCCCCTGGGCCAACGTCCTGACTTTC	CASSPPWANVLTF